Listed below are T cell receptor beta chains from one sample, sequenced in a study of blood T cell repertoires in COVID-19. Clones were read by immunoSEQ multiplex PCR, and TCRdb kept only the in-frame ones, dropping some. The sample has about 250,000 clones, around 89% seen once. Sequencing was performed on peripheral blood. The source of these receptors is a woman aged 25 to 45 with COVID-19, enrolled during active disease. CDR3s include the opening cysteine and the closing phenylalanine or tryptophan. The D gene is left open where the match is weak. The size entry is marked missing in some rows and otherwise reads once, few, many or a size class.

J: TRBJ1-5
D: -
V: TRBV6-2/TRBV6-3
size: few
DNA: TGTGCCAGCAGTCTCCGGGGGATCGGAGGCAATCAGCCCCAGCATTTT
CDR3: CASSLRGIGGNQPQHF

J: TRBJ1-3
D: -
V: TRBV3-1/TRBV3-2
size: -
DNA: TGTGCCAGCAGCCTTCAGACAGGTGGAAACACCATATATTTT
CDR3: CASSLQTGGNTIYF

J: TRBJ1-4
D: -
V: TRBV5-1
size: once
DNA: TGCGCCAGCAGCCGGGATGGGGGGGCAGAGGAAAAACTGTTTTTT
CDR3: CASSRDGGAEEKLFF

J: TRBJ1-3
D: -
V: TRBV5-1
size: -
DNA: TGCGCCAGCAGCCCAGACTCTGGAAACACCATATATTTT
CDR3: CASSPDSGNTIYF

J: TRBJ1-1
D: -
V: TRBV11-2
size: -
DNA: TGTGCCAGCAGCTTAGAACAGGGTGCGGCTGAAGCTTTCTTT
CDR3: CASSLEQGAAEAFF

J: TRBJ2-3
D: -
V: TRBV12-3/TRBV12-4
size: -
DNA: TGTGCCAGCAGTTTCGCGGCAGATACGCAGTATTTT
CDR3: CASSFAADTQYF

J: TRBJ2-5
D: TRBD2
V: TRBV7-2
size: once
DNA: TGTGCCAGCAGCTTAGGCCAGCCGGGGGGTAGGCAAGAGACCCAGTACTTC
CDR3: CASSLGQPGGRQETQYF

J: TRBJ2-2
D: TRBD2
V: TRBV18
size: -
DNA: TGTGCCAGCTCACCAATGGGTAGTGGACTAGCATCCCCCGGGGAGCTGTTTTTT
CDR3: CASSPMGSGLASPGELFF

J: TRBJ1-5
D: -
V: TRBV12-5
size: -
DNA: TGTGCTAGTGGTTCCGGGGATCAGCCCCAGCATTTT
CDR3: CASGSGDQPQHF

J: TRBJ2-4
D: -
V: TRBV6-2/TRBV6-3
size: once
DNA: TGTGCCAGCAGCCGGACAGTACTAGCCAAAAACATTCAGTACTTC
CDR3: CASSRTVLAKNIQYF

J: TRBJ2-3
D: -
V: TRBV7-2
size: -
DNA: TGTGCCAGCAGCCCCGGAGCGGTTGGAACAGATACGCAGTATTTT
CDR3: CASSPGAVGTDTQYF

J: TRBJ2-7
D: -
V: TRBV5-5
size: -
DNA: TGTGCCAGCAGCTTGGTGGGAGGGACAGGCCTATCCTACGAGCAGTACTTC
CDR3: CASSLVGGTGLSYEQYF